The TCR beta chain under discussion was sequenced for a study of blood T cell repertoires in COVID-19. Study context: Acute and convalescent COVID-19 specimens originated in the United States, Italy and Spain. Sample material is recorded as cDNA or gDNA derived from T cells, B-cell-depleted T cells, or PBMCs.

Authors' analysis steps: Estimation of nucleated cell counts relied on the amplification of reference gene primers. The repertoire was sequenced with immunoSEQ multiplex PCR; TCRdb's copy has only in-frame clones and lacks some. V, J and clone size reflect that table, while D and trimming were determined from the DNA. The repertoire includes about 5,600 clones, approximately 84% of them detected once, and about 13% sits in the top ten. In germline, CDR1 is SGHTA, CDR2 FQGNSA. Between the trimmed V and J ends, which lost 1 base and 10 bases, there was a span of 13 bases. The CDR3 covers 13 residues. The sample taken for sequencing was peripheral blood. This clonotype was obtained from a human donor in a cohort sampled during active COVID-19. The V and J genes are TRBV7-2 and TRBJ1-1, with a possible D match to TRBD1 (6 bases). The CDR3: CASSLDASRGAFF. CDR3 bases: TGTGCCAGCAGCTTAGATGCGAGCAGGGGAGCTTTCTTT.